This T cell receptor (beta chain) was found in a study of shared clonotypes between healthy human individuals. Study-level results: What limited the represented genetic and exposure-history diversity was the small number of donors.

Germline CDR1 is SGHTA and CDR2 is FQGNSA. Trimming at V came to 4 bases and at J to 3 bases, leaving 9 bases not matched to a gene. The CDR3 extends over 17 amino acids. On this clone: Its antigen is as yet unknown.

For every subset, genomic DNA was evenly distributed across several immunoSEQ plates. Sequencing was performed with immunoSEQ multiplex PCR; in TCRdb, only in-frame clones are kept and a portion is missing. The sample yields 400,000 to 550,000 clones, 65% to 80% seen once. Sequenced material: PBMCs. This chain connects TRBV7-2 to TRBJ2-3, with 11 bases aligning to TRBD1. The origin of this receptor is a woman between 35 and 50 years old in good health. Some clones in this sample may be carry-over from other donors' samples. CDR3 protein: CASSSHRTGGLTDTQYF. Written as DNA, the CDR3 is TGTGCCAGCAGCTCCCACAGGACAGGGGGCTTGACAGATACGCAGTATTTT.